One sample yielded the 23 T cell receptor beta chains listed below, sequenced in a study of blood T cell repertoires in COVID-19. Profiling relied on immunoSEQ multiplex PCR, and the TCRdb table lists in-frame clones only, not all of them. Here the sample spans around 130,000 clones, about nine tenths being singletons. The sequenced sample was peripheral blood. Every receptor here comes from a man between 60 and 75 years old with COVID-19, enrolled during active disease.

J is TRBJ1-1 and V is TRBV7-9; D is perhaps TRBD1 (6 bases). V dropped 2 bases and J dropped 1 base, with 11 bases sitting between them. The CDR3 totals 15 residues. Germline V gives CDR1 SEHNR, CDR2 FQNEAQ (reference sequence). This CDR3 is CASSLTGHRNTEAFF. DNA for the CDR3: TGTGCCAGCAGCTTAACGGGACATCGGAACACTGAAGCTTTCTTT.

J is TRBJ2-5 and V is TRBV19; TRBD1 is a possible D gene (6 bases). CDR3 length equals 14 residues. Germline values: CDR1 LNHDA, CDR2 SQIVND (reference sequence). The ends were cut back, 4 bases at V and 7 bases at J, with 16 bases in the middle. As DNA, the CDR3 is TGTGCCAGTAGTACGTCAGGGGAGAGGGGGACCCAGTACTTC. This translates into CASSTSGERGTQYF.

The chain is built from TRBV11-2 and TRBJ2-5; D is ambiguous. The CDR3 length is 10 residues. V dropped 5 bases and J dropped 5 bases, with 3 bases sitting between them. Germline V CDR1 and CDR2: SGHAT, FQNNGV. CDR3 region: CASSQETQYF. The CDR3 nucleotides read TGTGCCAGCAGCCAGGAGACCCAGTACTTC. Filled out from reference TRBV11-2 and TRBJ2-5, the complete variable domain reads EAGVAQSPRYKIIEKRQSVAFWCNPISGHATLYWYQQILGQGPKLLIQFQNNGVVDDSQLPKDRFSAERLKGVDSTLKIQPAKLEDSAVYLCASSQETQYFGPGTRLLVL.

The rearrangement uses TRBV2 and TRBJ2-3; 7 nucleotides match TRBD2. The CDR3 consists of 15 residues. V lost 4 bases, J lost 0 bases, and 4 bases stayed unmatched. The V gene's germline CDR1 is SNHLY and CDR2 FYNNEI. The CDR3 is CASSGQRGSTDTQYF. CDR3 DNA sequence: TGTGCCAGCAGTGGCCAGCGGGGAAGCACAGATACGCAGTATTTT.

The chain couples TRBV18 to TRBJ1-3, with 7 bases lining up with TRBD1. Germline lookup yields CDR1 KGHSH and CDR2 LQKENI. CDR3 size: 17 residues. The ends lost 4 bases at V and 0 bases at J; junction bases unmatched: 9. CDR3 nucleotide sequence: TGTGCCAGCTCACAGCCGACAGGGATTAACTCTGGAAACACCATATATTTT. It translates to CASSQPTGINSGNTIYF.

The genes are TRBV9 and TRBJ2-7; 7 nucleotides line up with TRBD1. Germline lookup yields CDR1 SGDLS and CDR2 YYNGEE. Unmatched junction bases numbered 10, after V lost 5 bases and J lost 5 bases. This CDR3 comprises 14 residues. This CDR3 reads CASSYRAGGHEQYF. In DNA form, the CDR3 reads TGTGCCAGCAGTTATCGGGCAGGGGGTCACGAGCAGTACTTC.

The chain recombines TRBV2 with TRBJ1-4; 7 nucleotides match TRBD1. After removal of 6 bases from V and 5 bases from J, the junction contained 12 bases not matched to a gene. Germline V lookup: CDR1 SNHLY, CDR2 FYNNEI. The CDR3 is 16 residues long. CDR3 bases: TGTGCCAGCAGCGCACAGGGGTTGGATTTAAATGAAAAACTGTTTTTT. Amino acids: CASSAQGLDLNEKLFF.

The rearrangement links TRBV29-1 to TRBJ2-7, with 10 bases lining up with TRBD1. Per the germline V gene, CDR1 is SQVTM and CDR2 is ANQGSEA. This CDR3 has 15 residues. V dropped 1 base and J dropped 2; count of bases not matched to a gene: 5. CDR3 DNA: TGCAGCGTTGAAGTCGGACAGGGGGATCCCTACGAGCAGTACTTC. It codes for CSVEVGQGDPYEQYF.

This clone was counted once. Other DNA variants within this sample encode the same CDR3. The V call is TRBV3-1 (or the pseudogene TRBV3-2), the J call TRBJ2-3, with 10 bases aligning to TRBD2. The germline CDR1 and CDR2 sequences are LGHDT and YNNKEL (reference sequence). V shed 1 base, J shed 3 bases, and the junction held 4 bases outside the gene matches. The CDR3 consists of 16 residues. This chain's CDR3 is CASSQGLAGATDTQYF. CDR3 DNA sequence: TGTGCCAGCAGCCAAGGCCTAGCGGGAGCAACAGATACGCAGTATTTT.

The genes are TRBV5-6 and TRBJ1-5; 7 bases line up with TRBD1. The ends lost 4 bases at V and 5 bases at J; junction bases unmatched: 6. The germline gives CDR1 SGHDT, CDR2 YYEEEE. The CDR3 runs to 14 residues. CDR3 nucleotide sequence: TGTGCCAGCAGCGAGAGAGGGGGCGATCAGCCCCAGCATTTT. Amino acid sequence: CASSERGGDQPQHF.

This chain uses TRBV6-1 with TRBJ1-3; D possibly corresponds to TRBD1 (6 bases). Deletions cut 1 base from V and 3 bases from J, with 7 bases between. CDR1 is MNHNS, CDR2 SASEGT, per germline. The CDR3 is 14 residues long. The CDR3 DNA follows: TGTGCCAGCAGTGAAGACAGGGTTGGAAACACCATATATTTT. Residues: CASSEDRVGNTIYF.

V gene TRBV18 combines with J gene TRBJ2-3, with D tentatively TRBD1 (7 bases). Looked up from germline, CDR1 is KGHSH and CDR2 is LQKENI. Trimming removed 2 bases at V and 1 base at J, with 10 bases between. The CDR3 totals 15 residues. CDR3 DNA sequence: TGTGCCAGCTCACCAGGAGGGACAGGCACAGATACGCAGTATTTT. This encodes CASSPGGTGTDTQYF.

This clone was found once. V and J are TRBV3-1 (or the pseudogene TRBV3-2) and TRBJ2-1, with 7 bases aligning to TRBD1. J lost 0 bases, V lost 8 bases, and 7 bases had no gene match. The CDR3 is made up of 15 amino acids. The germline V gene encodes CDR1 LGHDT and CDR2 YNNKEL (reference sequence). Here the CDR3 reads CASAGGLSSYNEQFF. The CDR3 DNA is TGTGCCAGCGCAGGGGGTCTAAGCTCCTACAATGAGCAGTTCTTC.

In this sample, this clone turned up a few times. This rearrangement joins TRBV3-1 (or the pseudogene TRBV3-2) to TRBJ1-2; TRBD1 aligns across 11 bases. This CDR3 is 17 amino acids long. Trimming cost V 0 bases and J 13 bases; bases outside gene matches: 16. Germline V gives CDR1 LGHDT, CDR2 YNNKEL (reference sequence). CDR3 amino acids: CASSQDKGGQGEFLGTF. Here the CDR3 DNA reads TGTGCCAGCAGCCAAGATAAGGGGGGACAGGGGGAATTTCTAGGCACCTTC.

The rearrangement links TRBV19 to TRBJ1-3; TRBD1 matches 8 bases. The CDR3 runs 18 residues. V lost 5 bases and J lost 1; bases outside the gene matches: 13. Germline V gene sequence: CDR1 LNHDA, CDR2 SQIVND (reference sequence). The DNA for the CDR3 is TGTGCCAGTAGTCCGGACAGGGATTACGGGGGATCTGGAAACACCATATATTTT. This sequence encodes CASSPDRDYGGSGNTIYF. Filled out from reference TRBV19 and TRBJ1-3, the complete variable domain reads DGGITQSPKYLFRKEGQNVTLSCEQNLNHDAMYWYRQDPGQGLRLIYYSQIVNDFQKGDIAEGYSVSREKKESFPLTVTSAQKNPTAFYLCASSPDRDYGGSGNTIYFGEGSWLTVV.

The CDR3 region is CAWSTAGQEAQPQHF. CDR3 in DNA: TGTGCCTGGAGTACGGCAGGACAGGAGGCTCAGCCCCAGCATTTT. V is TRBV30 and J is TRBJ1-5, with 7 bases matching TRBD1. There are 15 residues in the CDR3. Germline assignment: CDR1 GTSNPN and CDR2 SVGIG (reference sequence). J lost 6 bases, V lost 2 bases, and 10 bases had no gene match.

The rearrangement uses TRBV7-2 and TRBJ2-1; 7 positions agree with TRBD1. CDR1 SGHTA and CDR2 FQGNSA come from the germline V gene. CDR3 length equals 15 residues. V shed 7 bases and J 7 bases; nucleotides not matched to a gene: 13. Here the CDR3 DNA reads TGTGCCAGCACCTCCCTGGGACAGATCCCAAATGAGCAGTTCTTC. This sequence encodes CASTSLGQIPNEQFF.

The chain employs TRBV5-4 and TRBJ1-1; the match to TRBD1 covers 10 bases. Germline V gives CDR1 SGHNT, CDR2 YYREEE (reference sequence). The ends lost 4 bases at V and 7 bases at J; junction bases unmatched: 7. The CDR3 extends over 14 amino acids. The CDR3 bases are TGTGCCAGCAGCGCGGGACAGGGGATCCGTGAAGCTTTCTTT. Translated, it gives CASSAGQGIREAFF.

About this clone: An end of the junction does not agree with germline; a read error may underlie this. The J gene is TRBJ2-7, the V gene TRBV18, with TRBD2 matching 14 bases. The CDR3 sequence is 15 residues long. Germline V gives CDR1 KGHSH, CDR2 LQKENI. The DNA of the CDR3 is TGTGCCAGCTCACCAACCCGACTAGCGGGAGGGCCAGGGGTCTTC. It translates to CASSPTRLAGGPGVF.

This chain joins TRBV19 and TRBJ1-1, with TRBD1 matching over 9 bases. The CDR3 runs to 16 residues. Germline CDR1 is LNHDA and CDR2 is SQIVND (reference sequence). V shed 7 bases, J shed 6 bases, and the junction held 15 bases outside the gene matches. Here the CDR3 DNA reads TGTGCCAGTACCAAACAGGGGACAGGGTCGGTACCTGAAGCTTTCTTT. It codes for CASTKQGTGSVPEAFF.

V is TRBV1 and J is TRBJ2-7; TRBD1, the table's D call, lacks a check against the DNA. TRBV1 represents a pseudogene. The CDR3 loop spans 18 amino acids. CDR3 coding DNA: TGCACCAGCAGCCAAGCCGGGACAGAGAGGACTACGTCCTACGAGCAGTACTTC. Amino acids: CTSSQAGTERTTSYEQYF.

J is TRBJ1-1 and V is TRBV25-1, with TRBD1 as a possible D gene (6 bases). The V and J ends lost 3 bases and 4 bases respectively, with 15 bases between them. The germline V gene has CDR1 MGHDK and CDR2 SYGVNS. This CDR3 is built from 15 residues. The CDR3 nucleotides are TGTGCCAGCAGTGACTGGCAAGGGGGAATCACTGAAGCTTTCTTT. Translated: CASSDWQGGITEAFF. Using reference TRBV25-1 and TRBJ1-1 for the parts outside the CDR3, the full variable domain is EADIYQTPRYLVIGTGKKITLECSQTMGHDKMYWYQQDPGMELHLIHYSYGVNSTEKGDLSSESTVSRIRTEHFPLTLESARPSHTSQYLCASSDWQGGITEAFFGQGTRLTVV.

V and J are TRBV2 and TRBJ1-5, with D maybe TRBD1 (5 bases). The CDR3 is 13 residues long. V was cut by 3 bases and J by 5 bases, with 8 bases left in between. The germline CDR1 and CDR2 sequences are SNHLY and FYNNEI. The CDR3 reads CASSDSGDQPQHF. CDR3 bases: TGTGCCAGCAGTGATTCGGGGGATCAGCCCCAGCATTTT.